A single sample is the source of the 10 T cell receptor beta chains below, sequenced in a study of T-cell memory formation after mild COVID-19. TCRdb reanalysed the 5' RACE reads using MiXCR and keeps one entry per CDR3 protein. The sample contains more than 120,000 distinct CDR3 sequences, about a fifth of which appear only once. Sequenced input: PBMCs or a T cell subset sorted from them (not recorded which). All receptors derive from an adult woman who had mild COVID-19 (a few samples of this study predate the infection). Cell type and time point are not known.

The V gene is TRBV7-6, the J gene TRBJ1-6; no reliable D call. V was pared by 0 bases and J by 8 bases, with 14 bases between. The CDR3 loop spans 16 amino acids. Germline V lookup: CDR1 SGHVS, CDR2 FNYEAQ. The CDR3 DNA is TGTGCCAGCAGCTTAGCTTTGAACCTAAGGGATTCACCCCTCCACTTT. Translated, it gives CASSLALNLRDSPLHF.

This rearrangement joins TRBV20-1 to TRBJ1-1; D gene unclear. The V gene lost 3 bases and the J gene lost 0 bases, with 11 bases spanning the gap. The CDR3 contains 14 residues. Germline V lookup: CDR1 DFQATT, CDR2 SNEGSKA (reference sequence). The CDR3 coding sequence is TGCAGTGCTAGTCTAGTCGGGGTGAACACTGAAGCTTTCTTT. Its translation is CSASLVGVNTEAFF.

The chain joins TRBV5-6 to TRBJ2-1; no firm D call. This CDR3 is 12 amino acids long. Trimming pared 1 base from V and 9 bases from J, leaving 8 bases between. Germline V gene sequence: CDR1 SGHDT, CDR2 YYEEEE. The CDR3 nucleotides are TGTGCCAGCAGCTTGTCATTCCTTGAGCAGTTCTTC. Amino acid sequence: CASSLSFLEQFF.

The gene calls are TRBV3-1 and TRBJ2-1, with 10 bases aligning to TRBD2. This CDR3 has 16 amino acids. V lost 2 bases, J lost 2 bases, and 3 bases stayed unmatched. Looked up from germline, CDR1 is LGHDT and CDR2 is YNNKEL (reference sequence). The CDR3 nucleotides read TGTGCCAGCAGCCAATTAGCGGGAGGAACCTACAATGAGCAGTTCTTC. This sequence encodes CASSQLAGGTYNEQFF.

This clonotype turned up a few times. The CDR3 DNA sequence: TGTGCCAGCAGCTTATCCCAAAACATTCAGTACTTC. Its protein product is CASSLSQNIQYF. The chain couples TRBV7-2 to TRBJ2-4, with D hard to call. Germline V gives CDR1 SGHTA, CDR2 FQGNSA. V lost 2 bases, J lost 5 bases, and 4 bases lay in between. The CDR3 runs to 12 residues.

This clonotype was recorded at least ten times. This sequence joins TRBV5-1 and TRBJ2-1, with 7 bases lining up with TRBD2. V shed 7 bases, J shed 9 bases, and the junction held 13 bases outside the gene matches. CDR3 length: 14 amino acids. CDR1 SGHRS and CDR2 YFSETQ come from the germline V gene. The CDR3 region is CASGPRGSESEQFF. For the CDR3, the DNA is TGCGCCAGCGGCCCGCGCGGGAGTGAGAGTGAGCAGTTCTTC. Based on the CDR3 plus reference TRBV5-1 and TRBJ2-1, the full variable domain is KAGVTQTPRYLIKTRGQQVTLSCSPISGHRSVSWYQQTPGQGLQFLFEYFSETQRNKGNFPGRFSGRQFSNSRSEMNVSTLELGDSALYLCASGPRGSESEQFFGPGTRLTVL.

CDR3 in amino acids: CSARPDRGNHNEQFF. CDR3 sequence (DNA): TGCAGTGCTAGACCAGACAGGGGGAATCACAATGAGCAGTTCTTC. V gene TRBV20-1 combines with J gene TRBJ2-1, with 9 bases that match TRBD1. This CDR3 has 15 residues. With V trimmed by 2 bases and J by 5 bases, 7 bases remained unmatched. The germline gives CDR1 DFQATT, CDR2 SNEGSKA (reference sequence).

The V call is TRBV15, the J call TRBJ2-4; D is ambiguous. Germline V lookup: CDR1 LNHNV, CDR2 YYDKDF (reference sequence). V lost 2 bases to trimming and J lost 5 bases, with 7 bases between them. The CDR3 extends over 13 amino acids. The CDR3 loop is CATSRPWENIQYF. The CDR3 DNA follows: TGTGCCACCAGCAGACCCTGGGAAAACATTCAGTACTTC.

This clonotype turned up a few times. The V gene is TRBV3-1, the J gene TRBJ2-7, with D possibly matching TRBD1 (6 bases). Deletions cut 6 bases from V and 7 bases from J, with 22 bases between. The germline CDR1 and CDR2 sequences are LGHDT and YNNKEL (reference sequence). This CDR3 region has 15 residues. The CDR3 reads CASSPWTADRGEQYF. Written as DNA, the CDR3 is TGTGCCAGCAGTCCTTGGACAGCTGACCGGGGAGAGCAGTACTTC.

This clonotype was counted a few times. V usage is TRBV7-8 and J usage is TRBJ2-1, with 7 positions matching TRBD2. The germline V gene has CDR1 SGHVS and CDR2 FQNEAQ. There are 17 residues in the CDR3. Trimming at V came to 8 bases and at J to 4 bases, leaving 17 bases not matched to a gene. The CDR3 DNA reads TGTGCCAGCTTTCCCGAGGGGACGGGAGGCTTTTACAATGAGCAGTTCTTC. This translates into CASFPEGTGGFYNEQFF.